The source of this TCR beta chain is a study of vaccination effects on CD4 cells after COVID-19. Whole-study findings and limits: Relatively few convalescent patients took part in the study, which had no early post-infection timepoints.

Details on this clone: Antigen: not known. Other DNA variants within this sample encode the same CDR3.

V gave up 2 bases and J gave up 3 bases, with 2 bases separating them. Germline V gene lookup returns CDR1 SEHNR and CDR2 FQNEAQ (reference sequence). The CDR3 spans 11 residues. ViraFEST used viral peptide pools to expand antigen-specific CD4+ T cells before sequencing. Following an approximately eleven-day culture, CD4+ T cells were purified. Two doses of either BNT162b2 or mRNA-1273 were given to each participant. Cultures of about 2 million PBMC per well contained approximately 9.6 IU/ml IL-2 plus 10 ug/ml peptides. Some clones are missing from TCRdb's copy, which holds only in-frame ones; the method was immunoSEQ multiplex PCR. The sample yields roughly 30,000 clones, 55% to 85% seen once.

This sequence joins TRBV7-9 and TRBJ2-7; D remains unclear. The sample consisted of CD4+ T cells from PBMCs cultured with HCoV-NL63 spike peptides, taken after COVID-19 vaccination. This receptor was identified in a human donor who received a COVID-19 vaccine. CDR3 DNA sequence: TGTGCCAGCAGCTTAAGCTACGAGCAGTACTTC. It is translated as CASSLSYEQYF.